This T cell receptor (beta chain) was identified in a study of cytomegalovirus exposure and HLA in healthy donors. CDR3 length equals 16 residues. CDR1 SEHNR and CDR2 FQNEAQ come from the germline V gene (reference sequence). Worth noting for this clone: Its antigen is not identified. At one of its ends the junction is not consistent with the germline gene, which may arise from a read error.

General study results and limits: Some public TCRs appeared in many individuals, while most sequences were rare.

PCR involved 60 Vbeta and 13 Jbeta primers. Some clones are missing from TCRdb's copy, which holds only in-frame ones; the method was immunoSEQ multiplex PCR. The table shows some 100,000 clones, with 75% to 85% occurring only once. The TCR originated in a woman aged 18-35 years in good health and CMV-seronegative. This sequence joins TRBV7-9 and TRBJ2-7; TRBD1 matches 10 bases. The sequencing sample was made of PBMCs. The CDR3 spells CSSSFLTGDRGYEQYF. The DNA of the CDR3 is TGTTCCAGCAGCTTCTTAACGGGGGACAGGGGCTACGAGCAGTACTTC.